This TCR beta chain came from a study of CD8 T cells in ankylosing spondylitis. This clonotype was seen a handful of times. The antigen remains unidentified. Broader study findings: Made up of 7 to 9 highly homologous variants, a TCR beta motif appeared characteristic of ankylosing spondylitis blood.

Quantitative barcoded 5'-RACE was used to prepare TCR beta libraries. Each CDR3 protein is one row after TCRdb ran MiXCR on the 5' RACE reads. The repertoire holds hundreds of thousands of distinct CDR3 sequences, with more than 25% as singletons. V lost 7 bases, J lost 0 bases, and 9 bases lay in between. The CDR3 has 14 residues. This clonotype originated in a male donor with ankylosing spondylitis. Specimen: blood, either unsorted or a sorted T cell fraction (not recorded which). The chain carries TRBV12-3 or TRBV12-4 and TRBJ2-2, with D unresolved. In DNA form, the CDR3 reads TGTGCCAGCATAGGATCATCGAACACCGGGGAGCTGTTTTTT. This encodes CASIGSSNTGELFF.